Shown below are 32 T cell receptor beta chains from a single sample sequenced in a study of blood T cell repertoires in COVID-19. Clones were read by immunoSEQ multiplex PCR, and TCRdb kept only the in-frame ones, dropping some. The profile shows 130,000 to 150,000 clones, 81% of them singletons. Sequencing used peripheral blood. These TCRs come from a human donor in a cohort sampled during active COVID-19.

This chain's CDR3 is CATSDFRQNTYEQYF. In nucleotides, the CDR3 is TGTGCCACCAGTGATTTCCGACAGAATACCTACGAGCAGTACTTC. The V gene is TRBV24-1, the J gene TRBJ2-7, with D possibly TRBD1 on 5 matching bases. CDR1 and CDR2 (germline): KGHDR, SFDVKD. The CDR3 is made up of 15 amino acids. V lost 1 base to trimming and J lost 2 bases, with 11 bases between them.

Comment on this clone: The sample holds other DNA sequences that translate to the same CDR3. The chain recombines TRBV5-1 with TRBJ2-3, with TRBD2 identical over 11 bases. Unmatched junction bases numbered 4, after V lost 4 bases and J lost 0 bases. The CDR3 spans 16 residues. Per germline, CDR1 SGHRS and CDR2 YFSETQ. The CDR3: CASSTGLAGSTDTQYF. The CDR3 nucleotides are TGCGCCAGCAGCACAGGACTAGCGGGTAGCACAGATACGCAGTATTTT.

The chain carries TRBV7-2 and TRBJ2-7, with 7 bases lining up with TRBD1. Losses at the gene ends were 2 bases for V and 1 base for J; bases not matched to a gene: 2. CDR3 size: 14 residues. CDR1 is SGHTA and CDR2 is FQGNSA in the germline V gene. The CDR3 loop reads CASSLWGQSYEQYF. The DNA for the CDR3 is TGTGCCAGCAGCTTATGGGGACAGTCCTACGAGCAGTACTTC.

The rearrangement uses TRBV3-1 (or the pseudogene TRBV3-2) and TRBJ2-6; D gene ambiguous. V lost 4 bases and J 3 bases, leaving 4 bases between the germline ends. Germline V gene data show CDR1 as LGHDT and CDR2 as YNNKEL (reference sequence). This CDR3 is 13 amino acids long. The CDR3 DNA follows: TGTGCCAGCAGCCCCGTTGGGGCCAACGTCCTGACTTTC. This sequence encodes CASSPVGANVLTF.

V is TRBV7-2 and J is TRBJ2-7; 8 bases are a match to TRBD1. V trimming: 5 bases; J trimming: 0 bases; junction bases outside the gene matches: 6. The CDR3 has 15 residues. Per the germline V gene, CDR1 is SGHTA and CDR2 is FQGNSA. The CDR3 protein is CASSTGQGFSYEQYF. DNA of the CDR3: TGTGCCAGCAGCACAGGACAGGGTTTCTCCTACGAGCAGTACTTC.

The chain is built from TRBV4-3 and TRBJ2-1; no firm D call. Germline loops: CDR1 LGHNA, CDR2 YSLEER. The CDR3 covers 17 residues. The ends were cut back, 0 bases at V and 5 bases at J, with 17 bases in the middle. The CDR3 DNA is TGCGCCAGCAGCCAAGAAAGAGGCTTCGATGTGGACAATGAGCAGTTCTTC. It specifies CASSQERGFDVDNEQFF.

The chain couples TRBV12-3 or TRBV12-4 to TRBJ2-1; 8 nucleotides match TRBD1. The CDR3 sequence is 13 residues long. Trimming cost V 6 bases and J 9 bases; bases outside gene matches: 7. The CDR3 DNA is TGTGCCAGCAGCAGACAGGGGTCGAGTGAGCAGTTCTTC. Encoded protein: CASSRQGSSEQFF.

The chain employs TRBV4-1 and TRBJ2-2, with D perhaps matching TRBD1 (6 bases). There are 13 residues in the CDR3. The germline gives CDR1 MGHRA, CDR2 YSYEKL. Trimming cost V 0 bases and J 9 bases, with 8 bases left between them. CDR3 DNA sequence: TGCGCCAGCAGCCAAGACCAGGGGTGGGAGCTGTTTTTT. It yields the protein CASSQDQGWELFF.

The chain links TRBV28 to TRBJ1-5; D gene uncertain. The V end lost 7 bases, the J end lost 5 bases, and 9 bases lay between the germline ends. This CDR3 spans 12 amino acids. The germline CDR1 and CDR2 sequences are MDHEN and SYDVKM. CDR3 in DNA: TGTGCCAGCACCTCCCCCGATCAGCCCCAGCATTTT. Translating it yields CASTSPDQPQHF.

A few counts support this clone. The rearrangement uses TRBV7-8 and TRBJ1-2, with 10 positions matching TRBD1. V shed 1 base and J 4 bases; nucleotides not matched to a gene: 3. The CDR3 spans 15 residues. The germline V gene encodes CDR1 SGHVS and CDR2 FQNEAQ. Here the CDR3 DNA reads TGTGCCAGCAGCTTAGGGACAGGGGGTAGCTATGGCTACACCTTC. Its protein is CASSLGTGGSYGYTF.

The chain uses TRBV6-2 or TRBV6-3 and TRBJ2-1; D unresolved. Germline V gene sequence: CDR1 MNHEY, CDR2 SVGEGT. The CDR3 is made up of 12 amino acids. Trimming removed 5 bases from V and 12 bases from J, with 14 bases in between. This CDR3 reads CASSLPARRQFF. The CDR3, as DNA: TGTGCCAGCAGTCTCCCGGCGAGGAGGCAGTTCTTC.

The chain employs TRBV27 and TRBJ1-2; TRBD1 matches at 11 bases. The CDR3 extends over 14 amino acids. J gave up 8 bases and V 3 bases, and 5 bases lay outside the gene matches. Germline CDR1 MNHEY, CDR2 SMNVEV (reference sequence). The CDR3 DNA follows: TGTGCCAGCAGTTTCGGACAGGGGGCGAACGGCTACACCTTC. This gives the protein CASSFGQGANGYTF.

The gene calls are TRBV4-2 and TRBJ1-1; D may be TRBD1 (5 bases). CDR1 and CDR2 (germline): LGHNA, YNFKEQ. This CDR3 region has 16 residues. The V end lost 5 bases, the J end lost 3 bases, and 19 bases lay between the germline ends. As DNA, the CDR3 is TGTGCCAGCAGCTTACGGTCATTAGCAGGGTACACTGAAGCTTTCTTT. Translation gives CASSLRSLAGYTEAFF.

The J gene is TRBJ1-4, the V gene TRBV7-9; 8 bases match TRBD1. Germline assignment: CDR1 SEHNR and CDR2 FQNEAQ (reference sequence). Unmatched junction bases numbered 5, after V lost 5 bases and J lost 0 bases. The CDR3 loop spans 16 amino acids. Here the CDR3 reads CASSGGQDATNEKLFF. CDR3 DNA: TGTGCCAGCAGCGGGGGACAGGACGCAACTAATGAAAAACTGTTTTTT.

The V gene is TRBV28, the J gene TRBJ2-7, with 7 bases matching TRBD1. The CDR3 is made up of 14 amino acids. With V trimmed by 4 bases and J by 0 bases, 3 bases remained unmatched. Germline V gene sequence: CDR1 MDHEN, CDR2 SYDVKM. The CDR3 protein is CASSWGTVSYEQYF. The DNA of the CDR3 is TGTGCCAGCAGTTGGGGGACAGTCTCCTACGAGCAGTACTTC.

CDR3 nucleotide sequence: TGTGCCAGCAGTACGGGCTCCTACGAGCAGTACTTC. Its protein product is CASSTGSYEQYF. The gene calls are TRBV27 and TRBJ2-7; the D is unclear. This CDR3 is 12 amino acids long. The V end was cut by 5 bases, the J end by 0 bases, with 5 bases between. The germline gives CDR1 MNHEY, CDR2 SMNVEV (reference sequence).

The V and J genes are TRBV7-3 and TRBJ2-5, with TRBD2 matching over 11 bases. V shed 5 bases, J shed 5 bases, and the junction held 22 bases outside the gene matches. The germline gives CDR1 SGHTA, CDR2 FQGTGA. The CDR3 consists of 20 residues. The CDR3 loop reads CASSPGGTSGTTPVGETQYF. CDR3 DNA sequence: TGTGCCAGCAGCCCCGGGGGGACTAGCGGTACTACTCCCGTCGGGGAGACCCAGTACTTC. The complete variable domain, with remaining parts taken from reference TRBV7-3 and TRBJ2-5, reads GAGVSQTPSNKVTEKGKYVELRCDPISGHTALYWYRQSLGQGPEFLIYFQGTGAADDSGLPNDRFFAVRPEGSVSTLKIQRTERGDSAVYLCASSPGGTSGTTPVGETQYFGPGTRLLVL.

The chain is built from TRBV6-1 and TRBJ2-7; possible D gene TRBD1, 6 bases. CDR3 size: 14 residues. The V gene lost 2 bases and the J gene lost 4 bases, with 12 bases spanning the gap. CDR1 MNHNS and CDR2 SASEGT come from the germline V gene. CDR3 protein: CASSEYQGPYEQYF. The CDR3 DNA reads TGTGCCAGCAGTGAATACCAGGGGCCGTACGAGCAGTACTTC.

The chain joins TRBV28 to TRBJ2-7; D is possibly TRBD1 (6 bases). The CDR3 sequence is 13 residues long. V lost 4 bases, J lost 4 bases, and 11 bases lay in between. CDR1 MDHEN and CDR2 SYDVKM come from the germline V gene. The CDR3, as DNA: TGTGCCAGCAGTTGGGGGCAGGGTTACGAGCAGTACTTC. It codes for CASSWGQGYEQYF.

This clone was detected once. The rearrangement uses TRBV27 and TRBJ2-7; possibly TRBD2 for D (7 bases). The CDR3 consists of 15 residues. With 6 bases removed from V and 3 bases from J, the gap between germline ends came to 18 bases. Germline V gene sequence: CDR1 MNHEY, CDR2 SMNVEV (reference sequence). CDR3 region: CASRPSGGQGYEQYF. CDR3 coding DNA: TGTGCCAGCAGACCTTCCGGGGGGCAGGGCTACGAGCAGTACTTC.

The chain links TRBV28 to TRBJ2-7; 7 nucleotides match TRBD2. The CDR3 contains 15 residues. Germline CDR1 is MDHEN and CDR2 is SYDVKM. Trimming took 6 bases from V and 1 from J; bases not matched to a gene: 9. Here the CDR3 reads CASSPGGVVSYEQYF. The CDR3 DNA follows: TGTGCCAGCAGCCCTGGGGGGGTCGTATCCTACGAGCAGTACTTC.

This chain links TRBV6-6 with TRBJ2-2; 9 nucleotides match TRBD1. V lost 5 bases to trimming and J lost 7 bases; unmatched junction nucleotides: 5. CDR3 length: 14 residues. The germline V gene has CDR1 MNHNY and CDR2 SVGAGI (reference sequence). The CDR3 DNA sequence: TGTGCCAGCAGTAAGGGACAGGGATACGGGGAGCTGTTTTTT. This codes for CASSKGQGYGELFF.

This clone was picked up many times. The V call is TRBV6-2 or TRBV6-3, the J call TRBJ2-7, with 8 bases aligning to TRBD2. The CDR3 contains 15 residues. V shed 5 bases, J shed 0 bases, and the junction held 6 bases outside the gene matches. Germline values: CDR1 MNHEY, CDR2 SVGEGT. CDR3 coding DNA: TGTGCCAGCAGTGCCACTAGCGGCCGCTCCTACGAGCAGTACTTC. Residues: CASSATSGRSYEQYF.

The chain has TRBV19 and TRBJ2-7; TRBD1 might be the D (6 bases). Germline V CDR1 and CDR2: LNHDA, SQIVND (reference sequence). The CDR3 covers 16 residues. The V gene lost 1 base and the J gene lost 0 bases, with 13 bases spanning the gap. The CDR3 DNA reads as TGTGCCAGTAGTATAGGAGGTTGGGACATCTCCTACGAGCAGTACTTC. Amino acid sequence: CASSIGGWDISYEQYF.

The chain recombines TRBV23-1 with TRBJ2-5; the match to TRBD1 covers 9 bases. TRBV23-1 is assigned to the ORF class and has an uncertain function. The junction had 17 bases not matched to a gene; V was cut back by 0 bases and J by 0 bases. CDR3 length: 21 amino acids. CDR3 sequence: CASSQSNRDRECLGNQETQYF. The CDR3 nucleotides read TGCGCCAGCAGTCAATCGAACCGGGACAGGGAGTGCTTGGGAAACCAAGAGACCCAGTACTTC.

This clone came up once. This chain joins TRBV28 and TRBJ2-7, with a possible D match to TRBD2 (6 bases). V was cut by 3 bases and J by 1 base, with 16 bases left in between. The CDR3 has 16 residues. Germline V lookup: CDR1 MDHEN, CDR2 SYDVKM. The CDR3 DNA sequence: TGTGCCAGCAGTTTTCAGCTAGCGACTCTTTCCTACGAGCAGTACTTC. This gives the protein CASSFQLATLSYEQYF.

J is TRBJ2-1 and V is TRBV3-1 (or the pseudogene TRBV3-2), with D maybe TRBD2 (5 bases). Germline assignment: CDR1 LGHDT and CDR2 YNNKEL (reference sequence). V shed 4 bases and J shed 0 bases, with 10 bases lying between them. The CDR3 runs to 15 residues. CDR3: CASSLSRDSYNEQFF. CDR3 DNA sequence: TGTGCCAGCAGCCTCTCCCGGGACTCCTACAATGAGCAGTTCTTC.

The chain is built from TRBV7-9 and TRBJ1-4; TRBD1 matches 7 bases. The CDR3 contains 14 residues. V trimming: 5 bases; J trimming: 7 bases; junction bases outside the gene matches: 7. Germline lookup yields CDR1 SEHNR and CDR2 FQNEAQ (reference sequence). CDR3 bases: TGTGCCAGCAGCAACCCCGGGACAGCTGAAAAACTGTTTTTT. It translates to CASSNPGTAEKLFF.

The J gene is TRBJ2-6, the V gene TRBV28; TRBD1 is a possible D gene (6 bases). CDR1 is MDHEN, CDR2 SYDVKM, per germline. Trimming removed 9 bases from V and 2 bases from J, with 8 bases in between. This CDR3 has 13 residues. CDR3 coding DNA: TGTGCCAGTAGGACAGCTGGGGCCAACGTCCTGACTTTC. Translating it yields CASRTAGANVLTF.

V usage is TRBV29-1 and J usage is TRBJ2-4; 9 bases fit TRBD2. This CDR3 is 15 amino acids long. V lost 2 bases and J lost 8; bases outside the gene matches: 10. Germline CDR1 reads SQVTM; CDR2 reads ANQGSEA. As DNA, the CDR3 is TGCAGCGTTGAATTGGGTAGCGGGAGTTTGGACATTCAGTACTTC. Encoded protein: CSVELGSGSLDIQYF.

For the CDR3, the DNA is TGTGCCAGCAGTTCAGCTCAACAGGGGATCAACTATGGCTACACCTTC. This gives the protein CASSSAQQGINYGYTF. This rearrangement joins TRBV27 to TRBJ1-2, with 7 bases lining up with TRBD1. The CDR3 is 16 amino acids. The ends lost 4 bases at V and 2 bases at J; junction bases unmatched: 10. In germline, CDR1 is MNHEY, CDR2 SMNVEV (reference sequence).

The chain recombines TRBV9 with TRBJ2-7, with a tentative D call TRBD2 (6 bases). Germline assignment: CDR1 SGDLS and CDR2 YYNGEE. CDR3 size: 15 residues. Deletions cut 3 bases from V and 5 bases from J, with 18 bases between. The CDR3 DNA reads as TGTGCCAGCAGCGATATGGGGGGACCCCTCGACGAGCAGTACTTC. This gives the protein CASSDMGGPLDEQYF.